Listed below are T cell receptor beta chains from one sample, sequenced in a study of blood T cells in healthy people across ages. One entry per CDR3 protein results from TCRdb running MiXCR on the 5' RACE reads. Among some 1.5 million distinct CDR3 sequences listed, roughly 30% were seen once. The sequencing sample was made of blood. These receptors all come from a woman in her twenties or thirties in good health. CDR3s include the opening cysteine and the closing phenylalanine or tryptophan. D genes are given only for firm matches. Size values are once, few and many counts, or a class for expanded clones, and some rows have none.

j_call v_call clone_size d_call cdr3_nt cdr3_aa
TRBJ2-3 TRBV7-2 NA TRBD2 TGTGCCTGCAGCTTCGTTAGCGGGAGAACAGATACGCAGTATTTT CACSFVSGRTDTQYF
TRBJ2-2 TRBV9 few NA TGTGCCAGCAGCACCGGAACAGGGACCGGGGAGCTGTTTTTT CASSTGTGTGELFF
TRBJ2-7 TRBV6-2/TRBV6-3 many NA TGTGCCAGCAGCAGGACCAGAGACCAGCAGTACTTC CASSRTRDQQYF
TRBJ2-1 TRBV29-1 many TRBD2 TGCAGCACCAGGGTGGATAGCGGGGGAGGGAATGAGCAGTTCTTC CSTRVDSGGGNEQFF
TRBJ2-3 TRBV10-3 NA NA TGTGCCATCAGGGACCAGGACGGGACGTATACGCAGTATTTT CAIRDQDGTYTQYF
TRBJ2-1 TRBV18 few TRBD2 TGTGCCAGCTCACCACCGGGACTAGCGGGGGTGCGTGAGCAGTTCTTC CASSPPGLAGVREQFF
TRBJ2-7 TRBV9 few TRBD1 TGTGCCAGCAGCCTCGCGCGACAGGGCGACGAGCAGTACTTC CASSLARQGDEQYF
TRBJ2-3 TRBV25-1 NA TRBD1 TGTGCCAGCAGGGACAGGGGAAGCACAGATACGCAGTATTTT CASRDRGSTDTQYF
TRBJ1-2 TRBV20-1 few NA TGCAGTGCTAGATTCCCGGGCAGGGTCTATGGCTACACCTTC CSARFPGRVYGYTF
TRBJ2-3 TRBV7-2 NA NA TGTGCCAGCAGCAAACAGGGACACTCCACAGATACGCAGTATTTT CASSKQGHSTDTQYF
TRBJ2-7 TRBV14 NA NA TGTGCCGGCAGCCAAAATACGGGAAGCTCCTACGAGCAGTACTTC CAGSQNTGSSYEQYF
TRBJ1-2 TRBV20-1 many NA TGCAGTGCTAGAGATCCATCGGGTACTAACTATGGCTACACCTTC CSARDPSGTNYGYTF
TRBJ2-1 TRBV7-9 NA NA TGTGCCAGCAGCCCGGCGAGGGGTTGGGGCAATGAGCAGTTCTTC CASSPARGWGNEQFF
TRBJ2-1 TRBV29-1 once TRBD2 TGCAGCGTTGAGGGGGGGGAAGGCTCCTACAATGAGCAGTTCTTC CSVEGGEGSYNEQFF
TRBJ2-7 TRBV21-1 few NA TGTGCCAGCAGCCCGGAGGGGAAAACAACCTACGAGCAGTACTTC CASSPEGKTTYEQYF
TRBJ2-7 TRBV30 NA NA TGTGCCTGGAACAGGGCAGGGAGCTCCTACAATGAGCAGTACTTC CAWNRAGSSYNEQYF
TRBJ1-2 TRBV3-1 NA NA TGTGCCAGCCAGGGGACTAACTATGGCTACACCTTC CASQGTNYGYTF
TRBJ1-2 TRBV6-6 NA NA TGTGCCAGCAGTAGCGGCCGGGGAGGCGATGGCTACACCTTC CASSSGRGGDGYTF
TRBJ2-3 TRBV7-2 NA TRBD2 TGTGCCAGCAGCTTCTCCGGGACTACTAGCACAGATACGCAGTATTTT CASSFSGTTSTDTQYF
TRBJ2-7 TRBV6-2/TRBV6-3 many NA TGTGCCAGCGATTTGGGGGGACAAGTCTACGAGCAGTACTTC CASDLGGQVYEQYF
TRBJ2-1 TRBV5-8 few TRBD2 TGTGCCAGCAGCTTGGATCCTAGCGGGAGGGCGAATGAGCAGTTCTTC CASSLDPSGRANEQFF
TRBJ1-2 TRBV29-1 few NA TGCAGCGTTGAAGCCGAAGGGGAATTTGGGTTTGGCTACACCTTC CSVEAEGEFGFGYTF
TRBJ2-5 TRBV28 many TRBD1 TGTGCCAGCACAAAACCGGGACAGGGTCGTCAAGAGACCCAGTACTTC CASTKPGQGRQETQYF
TRBJ2-7 TRBV6-6 few NA TGTGCCAGCAGTTACCACATTACCTACGAGCAGTACTTC CASSYHITYEQYF
TRBJ2-1 TRBV24-1 few TRBD1 TGTGCCACCAGGGGCCGGGACAGGGGTCGGAATGAGCAGTTCTTC CATRGRDRGRNEQFF
TRBJ2-1 TRBV20-1 NA TRBD1 TGCAGTGCTAGGGACAGGGGCTGCAATGAGCAGTTCTTC CSARDRGCNEQFF
TRBJ2-7 TRBV10-2 many NA TGCGCCAGCCGGTCCCCCTCCTACGAGCAGTACTTC CASRSPSYEQYF
TRBJ2-1 TRBV30 NA NA TGTGCCTGGGGTGGAGGGGGGGTCTGGGAGCAGTTCTTC CAWGGGGVWEQFF
TRBJ2-1 TRBV9 NA TRBD2 TGTGCCAGCAGCGCCCAGACTAGCGGGATAAGGTCCTACAATGGGCAGTTCTTC CASSAQTSGIRSYNGQFF
TRBJ1-6 TRBV20-1 few NA TGCAGTGCTAGCGAGGACAGTTTCTATAATTCACCCCTCCACTTT CSASEDSFYNSPLHF
TRBJ2-3 TRBV30 NA NA TGTGCCTGGAGTCTTGGGGCGGGGGATACGCAGTATTTT CAWSLGAGDTQYF
TRBJ2-3 TRBV6-1 many NA TGTGCCAGCAGCTCCGGTACGCAGTATTTT CASSSGTQYF
TRBJ1-3 TRBV12-3/TRBV12-4 few NA TGTGCCAGCAGTTTCCGGGAGTCGAGCTCTGGAAACACCATATATTTT CASSFRESSSGNTIYF
TRBJ2-7 TRBV5-1 few NA TGCGCCGGCAGCTTGGCGGATGAGCAGTACTTC CAGSLADEQYF
TRBJ2-7 TRBV4-3 many NA TGCGCCAGCAGCCAAGATGGGGGAGCGGACCAGCCCCACGAGCAGTACTTC CASSQDGGADQPHEQYF
TRBJ2-1 TRBV12-3/TRBV12-4 NA NA TGTGCCAGCAGTTTTTTCCAGCCCTCCTACAATGAGCAGTTCTTC CASSFFQPSYNEQFF
TRBJ2-7 TRBV7-2 NA TRBD2 TGTGCCAGCAGCTCCGCCCCGGGACTAGCCGGAGGCGAGCAGTACTTC CASSSAPGLAGGEQYF
TRBJ1-3 TRBV29-1 NA TRBD1 TGCAGCGTTGAAGAGGACAGGGCTGGAAACACCATATATTTT CSVEEDRAGNTIYF
TRBJ2-7 TRBV6-2/TRBV6-3 many TRBD2 TGTGCCAGCAGTTACCGGACTAGCGGGAGGTACGAGCAGTACTTC CASSYRTSGRYEQYF
TRBJ1-6 TRBV2 NA TRBD1 TGTGCCAGCGGAGGACAGGGCGATTCACCCCTCCACTTT CASGGQGDSPLHF
TRBJ2-7 TRBV18 few NA TGTGCCAGCTCACCTACAAGTAGCTCAGTCGAGCAGTACTTC CASSPTSSSVEQYF
TRBJ2-1 TRBV27 NA TRBD1 TGTGCCAGCAGTTTACTGGGACAGGGGTGCCATGAGCAGTTCTTC CASSLLGQGCHEQFF
TRBJ2-7 TRBV20-1 few NA TGCAGTGCTAGAGATGGGACAAGGAAAATCTACGAGCAGTACTTC CSARDGTRKIYEQYF
TRBJ2-4 TRBV20-1 NA TRBD1 TGCAGTGCGGAAGACTACAGGGGTGTGGCAGGGCAGTACTTC CSAEDYRGVAGQYF
TRBJ2-1 TRBV15 few NA TGTGCCACCAGCAAAGACCGGACTTTATCGGGGAATGAGCAGTTCTTC CATSKDRTLSGNEQFF
TRBJ1-2 TRBV5-6 NA NA TGTGCCAGCAGCTTCGGGGAATTGCCTGGCTACACCTTC CASSFGELPGYTF